A single sample gave rise to the 4 T cell receptor beta chains below, sequenced in a study of blood T cell repertoires in COVID-19. TCRdb's table, derived via immunoSEQ multiplex PCR, lists solely in-frame clones and lacks some. This table holds about 240,000 clones, approximately 85% found once. Sequenced: peripheral blood. These receptors all come from a woman in her twenties or thirties with acute or convalescent COVID-19.

The CDR3 here is CASSSPWGERSYEQYF. The DNA for the CDR3 is TGTGCCAGCAGTTCTCCCTGGGGGGAGCGCTCCTACGAGCAGTACTTC. The chain is built from TRBV27 and TRBJ2-7; D possibly corresponds to TRBD2 (6 bases). There are 16 residues in the CDR3. Per germline, CDR1 MNHEY and CDR2 SMNVEV (reference sequence). The ends were cut back, 4 bases at V and 0 bases at J, with 16 bases in the middle.

The V call is TRBV21-1, the J call TRBJ1-2; the D call in the table, TRBD1, was not verified against the DNA. TRBV21-1 is flagged as a pseudogene. The CDR3 length is 15 residues. The CDR3 DNA follows: TGTGCCAGCAGCAAAGACAGGACCCCCCGAAATGGCTACACCTTC. It is translated as CASSKDRTPRNGYTF.

The chain carries TRBV7-2 and TRBJ2-2; no reliable D call. Trimming cost V 1 base and J 7 bases, with 16 bases left between them. CDR1 and CDR2 (germline): SGHTA, FQGNSA. CDR3 length: 16 residues. Here the CDR3 reads CASSLGPREVSGELFF. CDR3 DNA sequence: TGTGCCAGCAGCTTAGGGCCCCGCGAGGTCAGCGGGGAGCTGTTTTTT.

CDR3 sequence: CASSHMGSPYEQYF. CDR3 coding DNA: TGTGCCAGCAGCCATATGGGGAGTCCCTACGAGCAGTACTTC. V gene TRBV27 combines with J gene TRBJ2-7; D is perhaps TRBD2 (5 bases). V lost 6 bases, J lost 2 bases, and 14 bases lay in between. Looked up from germline, CDR1 is MNHEY and CDR2 is SMNVEV (reference sequence). The CDR3 is made up of 14 amino acids.